These 23 T cell receptor beta chains were sequenced from one sample in a study of blood T cells in healthy people across ages. The authors ran a second PCR of about 6 to 11 cycles using a sample-barcoded 5' primer and a J-beta primer mix. TCRdb re-called the 5' RACE reads with MiXCR, one entry per CDR3 protein. The sample carries hundreds of thousands of distinct CDR3 sequences, roughly 25% recorded once. The sample also formed part of further work on T cells of mothers and their children.

The source material was blood. These receptor sequences come from a boy aged 5-17 years in good health.

This clonotype came up a few times. The rearrangement links TRBV29-1 to TRBJ2-7; D remains unclear. V was clipped by 4 bases and J by 0 bases, with 16 bases between them. This CDR3 has 15 amino acids. Germline lookup yields CDR1 SQVTM and CDR2 ANQGSEA. The CDR3: CSVGFRHRDSYEQYF. DNA for the CDR3: TGCAGCGTTGGATTCCGCCACAGAGACTCCTACGAGCAGTACTTC.

The gene calls are TRBV7-9 and TRBJ2-5; D assignment may be TRBD1 or TRBD2 (5 bases each). The end of the DNA fits TRBJ2-7 better, so the J call may be wrong. The CDR3 totals 14 residues. Germline V gene data show CDR1 as SEHNR and CDR2 as FQNEAQ (reference sequence). The CDR3: CASSLTGTTHEQYF. The CDR3 DNA sequence: TGTGCCAGCAGCTTGACCGGGACCACGCACGAGCAGTACTTC.

CDR3 sequence (DNA): TGTGCCAGCAGTACAACAGGGGCCGAGCAGTACTTC. Protein product: CASSTTGAEQYF. The chain has TRBV28 and TRBJ2-7, with 7 bases that match TRBD1. V was clipped by 5 bases and J by 6 bases; unmatched bases: 4. The CDR3 sequence is 12 residues long. CDR1 is MDHEN and CDR2 is SYDVKM in the germline V gene. Complete variable domain (other parts from reference TRBV28 and TRBJ2-7): DVKVTQSSRYLVKRTGEKVFLECVQDMDHENMFWYRQDPGLGLRLIYFSYDVKMKEKGDIPEGYSVSREKKERFSLILESASTNQTSMYLCASSTTGAEQYFGPGTRLTVT.

The V call is TRBV7-2, the J call TRBJ2-3; possibly TRBD2 for D (5 bases). This CDR3 is built from 16 residues. Germline V CDR1 and CDR2: SGHTA, FQGNSA. Trimming removed 5 bases from V and 2 bases from J, with 17 bases in between. The CDR3 loop reads CASSPSRPGSTDTQYF. The CDR3 DNA reads as TGTGCCAGCAGCCCCTCTCGCCCGGGGTCCACAGATACGCAGTATTTT.

CDR3 in DNA: TGTGCCAGCGGGAAAGGGGGCCCTAGCACAGATACGCAGTATTTT. As protein: CASGKGGPSTDTQYF. The genes are TRBV7-2 and TRBJ2-3; TRBD1 agrees at 7 bases. The CDR3 consists of 15 residues. Germline values: CDR1 SGHTA, CDR2 FQGNSA. With 8 bases clipped from V and 0 bases from J, the junction kept 8 bases outside the gene matches.

The CDR3, as DNA: TGCAGCGCGACAGACACGGGCTATGGCTACACCTTC. Translated, it gives CSATDTGYGYTF. The genes are TRBV29-1 and TRBJ1-2; possible D gene TRBD1, 5 bases. CDR1 is SQVTM, CDR2 ANQGSEA, per germline. V was clipped by 7 bases and J by 4 bases, with 13 bases between them. This CDR3 has 12 amino acids.

This clonotype showed up just a few times. J is TRBJ2-5 and V is TRBV5-1, with a possible D match to TRBD1 (6 bases). Per the germline V gene, CDR1 is SGHRS and CDR2 is YFSETQ. V lost 4 bases and J 2 bases, leaving 9 bases between the germline ends. The CDR3 contains 13 residues. CDR3 loop: CASSIDRQETQYF. CDR3 nucleotides: TGCGCCAGCAGCATCGACAGGCAAGAGACCCAGTACTTC. Combining the CDR3 with reference TRBV5-1 and TRBJ2-5 gives the whole variable domain KAGVTQTPRYLIKTRGQQVTLSCSPISGHRSVSWYQQTPGQGLQFLFEYFSETQRNKGNFPGRFSGRQFSNSRSEMNVSTLELGDSALYLCASSIDRQETQYFGPGTRLLVL.

This clonotype was observed a handful of times. The chain employs TRBV7-2 and TRBJ2-7; 8 bases line up with TRBD1. The trim removed 8 bases at V and 1 base at J, leaving 7 bases unmatched. The CDR3 is made up of 14 amino acids. Germline CDR1 is SGHTA and CDR2 is FQGNSA. The CDR3: CASLPGQASYEQYF. The CDR3 DNA reads as TGTGCCAGCCTACCGGGACAGGCGTCCTACGAGCAGTACTTC.

The table lists this clonotype with a few counts. The chain uses TRBV28 and TRBJ2-5; a possible D gene is TRBD1 (6 bases). The J call may be in error: the DNA end matches TRBJ2-7 better. In germline, CDR1 is MDHEN, CDR2 SYDVKM. CDR3 size: 21 residues. The CDR3 here is CASSTQGWGNSWGLDPYEQYF. CDR3 nucleotides: TGTGCCAGCAGCACACAGGGTTGGGGGAACAGCTGGGGTCTCGACCCCTACGAGCAGTACTTC.

Only a few counts were recorded for this clonotype. This chain links TRBV20-1 with TRBJ2-7; D is unresolved. The length of the CDR3 is 11 residues. Trimming took 6 bases from V and 8 from J, leaving 14 bases between them. CDR1 DFQATT and CDR2 SNEGSKA come from the germline V gene (reference sequence). The CDR3 is CSAGYDGKQYF. The CDR3 nucleotides read TGCAGTGCGGGGTACGATGGAAAGCAGTACTTC.

The chain carries TRBV2 and TRBJ2-7; maybe TRBD1 (6 bases). Trimming removed 2 bases at V and 0 bases at J, with 11 bases between. This CDR3 has 15 residues. Germline CDR1 SNHLY, CDR2 FYNNEI. The CDR3 sequence: CASSETGDNSYEQYF. The CDR3 DNA follows: TGTGCCAGCAGTGAAACTGGGGACAACTCCTACGAGCAGTACTTC.

This clonotype was observed a handful of times. V is TRBV9 and J is TRBJ2-5; tentatively, D is TRBD1 or TRBD2 (5 bases each). The J call may be incorrect, as the DNA end agrees better with TRBJ2-7. The germline V gene encodes CDR1 SGDLS and CDR2 YYNGEE. The CDR3 runs 14 residues. Here the CDR3 reads CASSPFGTPYEQYF. CDR3 coding DNA: TGTGCCAGCAGCCCCTTCGGGACCCCGTACGAGCAGTACTTC.

This clonotype was seen only a few times. V gene TRBV11-2 combines with J gene TRBJ2-3; D could derive from TRBD1 or TRBD2 (6 bases each). V dropped 3 bases and J dropped 5 bases, with 21 bases sitting between them. Germline lookup yields CDR1 SGHAT and CDR2 FQNNGV. The CDR3 covers 17 residues. The CDR3, as DNA: TGTGCCAGCAGCTTCCTTCCCCTCGGGGGCCTCGAAGATACGCAGTATTTT. Amino acids: CASSFLPLGGLEDTQYF.

This chain links TRBV29-1 with TRBJ2-1; 7 bases fit TRBD2. The length of the CDR3 is 13 residues. The V gene's germline CDR1 is SQVTM and CDR2 ANQGSEA. The junction had 4 bases not matched to a gene; V was cut back by 5 bases and J by 3 bases. CDR3 sequence reads: CSVPSGSYNEQFF. CDR3 nucleotide sequence: TGCAGCGTTCCTAGCGGCAGCTACAATGAGCAGTTCTTC.

This clonotype occurred a few times. The chain recombines TRBV9 with TRBJ1-2; D gene uncertain. Germline CDR1 is SGDLS and CDR2 is YYNGEE. The CDR3 runs to 13 residues. V lost 0 bases and J 9 bases, leaving 12 bases between the germline ends. This CDR3 reads CASSVVPGMSYTF. The DNA for the CDR3 is TGTGCCAGCAGCGTAGTCCCGGGGATGAGCTACACCTTC.

The chain recombines TRBV7-3 with TRBJ1-1; D perhaps matches TRBD1 (6 bases). This CDR3 comprises 12 residues. Germline CDR1 SGHTA, CDR2 FQGTGA. Trimming pared 4 bases from V and 8 bases from J, leaving 11 bases between. The CDR3: CASSSRGGEAFF. CDR3 DNA: TGTGCCAGCAGCTCAAGGGGGGGGGAAGCTTTCTTT. Full variable domain (outside the CDR3, taken from reference TRBV7-3 and TRBJ1-1): GAGVSQTPSNKVTEKGKYVELRCDPISGHTALYWYRQSLGQGPEFLIYFQGTGAADDSGLPNDRFFAVRPEGSVSTLKIQRTERGDSAVYLCASSSRGGEAFFGQGTRLTVV.

The chain links TRBV7-9 to TRBJ2-3, with no clear D. Germline V gene sequence: CDR1 SEHNR, CDR2 FQNEAQ (reference sequence). V was cut by 5 bases and J by 6 bases, with 12 bases left in between. The CDR3 covers 13 residues. The CDR3 bases are TGTGCCAGCAGCCCCACTGCGGCGGATACGCAGTATTTT. Encoded protein: CASSPTAADTQYF.

A note on this clonotype: The CDR3 does not close with the conserved phenylalanine or tryptophan, likely indicating a read error. The limits of the CDR3 on the DNA are not certain, so only TCRdb's listed CDR3 is given. J is TRBJ2-5 and V is TRBV10-3; the table's D call of TRBD2 was not tested on the DNA. Germline-derived CDR1 and CDR2 are ENHRY and SYGVKD. The CDR3 comprises 16 residues, both ends counted. CDR3 in amino acids: CAISESVGTSGGPSRL.

This clonotype was seen more than once but under ten times. This chain connects TRBV12-3 or TRBV12-4 to TRBJ2-7, with TRBD1 matching over 8 bases. Germline trimming cut 3 bases from V and 5 bases from J; bases unmatched to any gene: 6. The CDR3 loop spans 14 amino acids. CDR3 in amino acids: CASSLTGVPNEQYF. CDR3 bases: TGTGCCAGCAGTTTGACAGGGGTCCCAAACGAGCAGTACTTC.

There are many counts of this clonotype. This rearrangement joins TRBV29-1 to TRBJ2-6; unclear D gene. Looked up from germline, CDR1 is SQVTM and CDR2 is ANQGSEA. Trimming pared 4 bases from V and 4 bases from J, leaving 8 bases between. The CDR3 loop spans 13 amino acids. The CDR3 DNA reads as TGCAGCGTTGTACGGTCGGGGGCCAACGTCCTGACTTTC. It is translated as CSVVRSGANVLTF. The variable domain in full, completed from reference TRBV29-1 and TRBJ2-6, reads SAVISQKPSRDICQRGTSLTIQCQVDSQVTMMFWYRQQPGQSLTLIATANQGSEATYESGFVIDKFPISRPNLTFSTLTVSNMSPEDSSIYLCSVVRSGANVLTFGAGSRLTVL.

The sample holds a few counts of this clonotype. The chain is built from TRBV28 and TRBJ1-1; D is possibly TRBD1 (6 bases). Germline V gives CDR1 MDHEN, CDR2 SYDVKM. This CDR3 spans 15 amino acids. Trimming removed 4 bases at V and 4 bases at J, with 16 bases between. The CDR3 sequence is CASSSPAGDLTEAFF. In DNA, the CDR3 is TGTGCCAGCAGTTCCCCCGCAGGGGACCTCACTGAAGCTTTCTTT.

In this sample, this clonotype turned up a few times. The V call is TRBV14, the J call TRBJ2-7; the D is unclear. Looked up from germline, CDR1 is SGHDN and CDR2 is FVKESK. Trimming stripped 4 bases from V and 3 bases from J, with 13 bases between. CDR3 length: 14 amino acids. CDR3 bases: TGTGCCAGCAGCCTACAGACCGATGGCTACGAGCAGTACTTC. Translating gives CASSLQTDGYEQYF. The whole variable domain, remainder taken from reference TRBV14 and TRBJ2-7, is EAGVTQFPSHSVIEKGQTVTLRCDPISGHDNLYWYRRVMGKEIKFLLHFVKESKQDESGMPNNRFLAERTGGTYSTLKVQPAELEDSGVYFCASSLQTDGYEQYFGPGTRLTVT.

This clonotype was detected only a few times. The genes are TRBV6-2 or TRBV6-3 and TRBJ2-1; D is undetermined. The DNA matches TRBJ2-7 better at its end, which makes the J call doubtful. This CDR3 region has 13 residues. Germline CDR1 is MNHEY and CDR2 is SVGEGT. CDR3 region: CASTVSSPYEQYF. The CDR3 DNA is TGTGCCAGCACAGTATCTAGTCCCTACGAGCAGTACTTC.